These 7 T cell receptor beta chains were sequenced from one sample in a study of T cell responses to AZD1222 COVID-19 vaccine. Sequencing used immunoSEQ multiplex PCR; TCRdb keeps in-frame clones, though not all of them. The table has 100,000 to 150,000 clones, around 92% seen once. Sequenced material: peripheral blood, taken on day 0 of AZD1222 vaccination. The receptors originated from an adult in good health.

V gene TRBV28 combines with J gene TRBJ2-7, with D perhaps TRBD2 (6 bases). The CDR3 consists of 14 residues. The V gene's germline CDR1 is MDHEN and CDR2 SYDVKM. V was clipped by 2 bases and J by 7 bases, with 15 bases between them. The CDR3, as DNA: TGTGCCAGCAGTTTAAGTGGCGGGACTGGAGAGCAGTACTTC. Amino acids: CASSLSGGTGEQYF.

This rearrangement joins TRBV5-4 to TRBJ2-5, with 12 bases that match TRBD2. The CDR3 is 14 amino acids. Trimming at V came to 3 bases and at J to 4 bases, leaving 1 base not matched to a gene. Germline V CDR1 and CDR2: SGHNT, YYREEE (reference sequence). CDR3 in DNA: TGTGCCAGCAGCTCGGGACTAGCGGGAGAGACCCAGTACTTC. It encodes CASSSGLAGETQYF.

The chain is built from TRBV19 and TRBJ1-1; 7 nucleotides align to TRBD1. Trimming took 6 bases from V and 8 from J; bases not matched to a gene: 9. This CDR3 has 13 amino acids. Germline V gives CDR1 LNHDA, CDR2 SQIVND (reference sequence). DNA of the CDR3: TGTGCCAGTAGCCTGGACAGGTTTGGGGAAGCTTTCTTT. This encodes CASSLDRFGEAFF.

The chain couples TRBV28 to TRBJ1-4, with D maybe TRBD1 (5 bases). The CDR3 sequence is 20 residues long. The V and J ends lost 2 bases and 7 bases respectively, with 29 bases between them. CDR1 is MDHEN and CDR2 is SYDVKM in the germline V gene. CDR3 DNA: TGTGCCAGCAGTTTAGCGTGGCGGATAGGGCGCCCCGAGGGGACTGAAAAACTGTTTTTT. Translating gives CASSLAWRIGRPEGTEKLFF.

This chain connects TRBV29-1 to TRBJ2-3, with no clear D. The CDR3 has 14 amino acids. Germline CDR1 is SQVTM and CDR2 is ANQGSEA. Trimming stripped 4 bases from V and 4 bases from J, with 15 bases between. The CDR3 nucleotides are TGCAGCGTTGCCCCATCCGGACGGTCAGATACGCAGTATTTT. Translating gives CSVAPSGRSDTQYF.

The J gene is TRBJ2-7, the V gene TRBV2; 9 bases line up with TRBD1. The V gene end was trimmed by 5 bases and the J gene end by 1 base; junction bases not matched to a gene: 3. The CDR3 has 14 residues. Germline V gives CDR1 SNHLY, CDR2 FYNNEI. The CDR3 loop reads CASSRQGGSYEQYF. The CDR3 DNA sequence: TGTGCCAGCAGTAGACAGGGGGGATCCTACGAGCAGTACTTC.

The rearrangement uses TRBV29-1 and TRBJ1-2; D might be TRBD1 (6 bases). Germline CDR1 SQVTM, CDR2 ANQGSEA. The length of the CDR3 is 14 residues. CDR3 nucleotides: TGCACCGTGGAGGCAGGGGCCCTCCGGTCTGGCTACACCTTC. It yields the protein CTVEAGALRSGYTF.